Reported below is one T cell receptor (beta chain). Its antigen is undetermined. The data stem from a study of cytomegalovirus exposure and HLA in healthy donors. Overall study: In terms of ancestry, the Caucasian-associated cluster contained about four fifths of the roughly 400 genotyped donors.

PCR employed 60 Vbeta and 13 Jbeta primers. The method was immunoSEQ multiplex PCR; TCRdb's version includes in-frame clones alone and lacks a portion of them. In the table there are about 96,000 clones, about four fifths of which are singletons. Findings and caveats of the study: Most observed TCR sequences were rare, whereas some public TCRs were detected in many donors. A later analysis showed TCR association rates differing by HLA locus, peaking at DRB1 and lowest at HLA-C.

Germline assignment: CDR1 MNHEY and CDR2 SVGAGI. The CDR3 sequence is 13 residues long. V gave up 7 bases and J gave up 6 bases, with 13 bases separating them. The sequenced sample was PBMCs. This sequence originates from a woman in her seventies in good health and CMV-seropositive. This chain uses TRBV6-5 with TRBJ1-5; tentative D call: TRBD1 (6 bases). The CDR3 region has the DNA TGTGCCAGCAAGTACAGGGAAGGTCAGCCCCAGCATTTT. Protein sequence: CASKYREGQPQHF.